This T cell receptor beta chain was sequenced during a study of blood T cell repertoires in COVID-19. Germline CDR1 reads SGHAT; CDR2 reads FQDESV (reference sequence). This CDR3 has 13 amino acids. The V end was cut by 7 bases, the J end by 3 bases, with 11 bases between. TCRdb keeps only in-frame clones here, not all; method: immunoSEQ multiplex PCR. The table lists about 310,000 clones, around nine tenths of them singletons. The rearrangement links TRBV11-1 to TRBJ2-3, with D perhaps matching TRBD1 (5 bases). The sample comprised PBMCs or T cells enriched from blood (not recorded which). This TCR was sampled from a woman aged 40 to 50 who had recovered from COVID-19. CDR3 residues: CASTLSGTDTQYF. In DNA form, the CDR3 reads TGTGCCAGCACCCTCTCAGGGACAGATACGCAGTATTTT.